The present entry profiles one T cell receptor beta chain with its context. Germline V lookup: CDR1 SEHNR, CDR2 FQNEAQ (reference sequence). This CDR3 region has 14 residues. V was trimmed by 2 bases and J by 4 bases, leaving 8 bases between them. Caucasian adults living in Nashville, Tennessee, provided all samples. This sample was included in a study of shared clonotypes between healthy human individuals. Study overall: CD4 naive cells filled three plates per donor, CD4 memory three, CD8 naive two and CD8 memory one.

Using immunoSEQ multiplex PCR, the repertoire was profiled, and TCRdb retains in-frame clones only, with some absent. This table has approximately 350,000 clones, 96% appearing once. This sequence was found in a young man in good health. V and J are TRBV7-9 and TRBJ1-4; D call uncertain. The sample consisted of memory CD8+ T cells sorted from blood. Subset noted: CD45RO+ cells pooled with CCR7-negative TemRA cells. CDR3 loop: CASSLFTLNEKLFF. CDR3 coding DNA: TGTGCCAGCAGCTTATTCACCCTTAATGAAAAACTGTTTTTT.